This TCR beta chain was obtained from a study of Graves' ophthalmopathy and Graves' hyperthyroidism. Per the germline V gene, CDR1 is KGHDR and CDR2 is SFDVKD. The V end was cut by 4 bases, the J end by 1 base, with 9 bases between. The CDR3 loop spans 14 amino acids. The TCR beta CDR3 regions underwent amplification from RNA transcripts. The workflow started with a first-round RT-PCR run with HTBI primers and then moved on to a second-round multiplex PCR. One entry per CDR3 protein, called by TCRdb with MiXCR from the multiplex PCR reads. The sample holds about 390,000 distinct CDR3 sequences, roughly 14% seen once. This clonotype was counted at least ten times.

This sequence was found in a woman aged 18 to 35 with stable Graves' hyperthyroidism. This chain joins TRBV24-1 and TRBJ1-2; TRBD1 is a possible D gene (5 bases). The specimen sequenced was peripheral blood. DNA for the CDR3: TGTGCCACCAGTGACTGGACATTTAACTATGGCTACACCTTC. As protein: CATSDWTFNYGYTF.